Sequencing of this T cell receptor (beta chain) was carried out in a study of PD-1 blockade in classical Hodgkin lymphoma. Overall study findings and caveats: What caused the repertoire differences, perhaps disease activity or prior therapy, remains undefined.

No patient escaped relapse after autologous stem cell transplantation, and brentuximab vedotin exposure varied. Measured with immunoSEQ multiplex PCR; TCRdb has only the in-frame clones, and not every one. Of approximately 160,000 clones listed, around four fifths are singletons. About this clone: No antigen is known for it.

V was pared by 6 bases and J by 0 bases, with 3 bases of the junction left unmatched. The CDR3 has 13 amino acids. Germline-derived CDR1 and CDR2 are SGHTS and YDEGEE. The rearrangement joins TRBV5-8 to TRBJ2-7; 7 nucleotides agree with TRBD1. The specimen was peripheral blood mononuclear cells (PBMCs), collected before the second cycle of nivolumab. This sequence originates from a human donor with classical Hodgkin lymphoma. The CDR3 sequence: CASNRDSSYEQYF. The CDR3 DNA reads TGTGCCAGCAACCGGGACAGCTCCTACGAGCAGTACTTC.